A single sample gave rise to the 14 T cell receptor beta chains below, sequenced in a study of shared T cell receptors in the human thymus (dated by TCRdb to about 2021). Library preparation employed the immunoSEQ multiplex PCR assay. The immuneACCESS repertoire file appears here via TCRdb, limited to in-frame rearrangements. These files lack a portion of the clones; in checked studies, under half of the deficit traces to unresolved V genes, and the cause of the others is not known. The table for this sample lists approximately 660,000 clones; approximately 88% of them were counted only once. The ten largest make up approximately 0.011% of the sample. This sample also belongs to another study, concerning human thymus T cells.

The sample comprised thymocytes. These receptors came from a boy in the first two years of life with a congenital heart defect. Donor details come from another sample of the same person, matched by shared clones.

The chain uses TRBV5-6 and TRBJ2-1, with D possibly being TRBD1 (5 bases). Looked up from germline, CDR1 is SGHDT and CDR2 is YYEEEE. Trimming pared 4 bases from V and 0 bases from J, leaving 14 bases between. The CDR3 has 16 residues. In DNA form, the CDR3 reads TGTGCCAGCAGCCTTGGCCAGACAGCCTCCTACAATGAGCAGTTCTTC. Translated: CASSLGQTASYNEQFF. Full variable domain (missing parts from reference TRBV5-6 and TRBJ2-1): DAGVTQSPTHLIKTRGQQVTLRCSPKSGHDTVSWYQQALGQGPQFIFQYYEEEERQRGNFPDRFSGHQFPNYSSELNVNALLLGDSALYLCASSLGQTASYNEQFFGPGTRLTVL.

The rearrangement joins TRBV9 to TRBJ2-5; 7 nucleotides match TRBD2. Per the germline V gene, CDR1 is SGDLS and CDR2 is YYNGEE. This CDR3 comprises 14 residues. Losses at the gene ends were 4 bases for V and 4 bases for J; bases not matched to a gene: 7. CDR3 nucleotide sequence: TGTGCCAGCAGCTCCAGGGAGGGGCCAGAGACCCAGTACTTC. As protein: CASSSREGPETQYF.

J is TRBJ2-3 and V is TRBV15; 7 nucleotides agree with TRBD2. The CDR3 is 17 residues long. J gave up 0 bases and V 5 bases, and 11 bases lay outside the gene matches. The germline V gene has CDR1 LNHNV and CDR2 YYDKDF (reference sequence). This CDR3 is CATSPSRQRGSTDTQYF. The CDR3 coding sequence is TGTGCCACCAGCCCCTCTCGTCAGCGGGGAAGCACAGATACGCAGTATTTT.

The genes are TRBV15 and TRBJ2-1, with 10 positions matching TRBD2. The junction had 9 bases not matched to a gene; V was cut back by 8 bases and J by 2 bases. The length of the CDR3 is 16 residues. From germline, CDR1 is LNHNV and CDR2 YYDKDF (reference sequence). The CDR3 region is CATGLGLAGAYNEQFF. DNA of the CDR3: TGTGCCACCGGTCTTGGCCTAGCGGGAGCCTACAATGAGCAGTTCTTC.

The chain carries TRBV27 and TRBJ2-2, with 16 bases aligning to TRBD2. J lost 4 bases, V lost 7 bases, and 9 bases had no gene match. The CDR3 is made up of 18 amino acids. Germline CDR1 is MNHEY and CDR2 is SMNVEV (reference sequence). The CDR3 DNA follows: TGTGCCAGCAACCCCGGGACTAGCGGGAGGGTACGCACCGGGGAGCTGTTTTTT. Translation gives CASNPGTSGRVRTGELFF.

This clone was seen just once. The rearrangement joins TRBV27 to TRBJ2-1, with D possibly being TRBD2 (6 bases). There are 12 residues in the CDR3. Germline V gene sequence: CDR1 MNHEY, CDR2 SMNVEV (reference sequence). V shed 4 bases and J shed 7 bases, with 8 bases lying between them. CDR3 in amino acids: CASSSAGNEQFF. For the CDR3, the DNA is TGTGCCAGCAGTTCTGCGGGGAATGAGCAGTTCTTC.

The genes are TRBV7-2 and TRBJ2-7; the match to TRBD2 covers 7 bases. The length of the CDR3 is 15 residues. Looked up from germline, CDR1 is SGHTA and CDR2 is FQGNSA. Trimming removed 1 base from V and 6 bases from J; junction bases left unmatched: 9. CDR3 protein: CASSLGTREEVEQYF. In DNA form, the CDR3 reads TGTGCCAGCAGCTTAGGAACACGGGAGGAGGTCGAGCAGTACTTC.

The chain uses TRBV9 and TRBJ2-7; 8 nucleotides align to TRBD1. The CDR3 extends over 14 amino acids. The J segment lost 6 bases and the V segment lost 0 bases, leaving 5 bases of the junction unmatched. Looked up from germline, CDR1 is SGDLS and CDR2 is YYNGEE. CDR3 amino acids: CASSVGQGWGEQYF. The CDR3, as DNA: TGTGCCAGCAGCGTAGGACAGGGGTGGGGCGAGCAGTACTTC.

The chain employs TRBV12-5 and TRBJ2-3, with 9 bases that match TRBD2. Germline V gene sequence: CDR1 LGHNT, CDR2 FRNRAP. V lost 6 bases to trimming and J lost 2 bases; unmatched junction nucleotides: 9. The CDR3 is made up of 16 amino acids. The CDR3 is CASGRIAGDTTDTQYF. DNA of the CDR3: TGTGCTAGTGGGAGGATAGCGGGAGATACCACAGATACGCAGTATTTT. Based on the CDR3 plus reference TRBV12-5 and TRBJ2-3, the full variable domain is DARVTQTPRHKVTEMGQEVTMRCQPILGHNTVFWYRQTMMQGLELLAYFRNRAPLDDSGMPKDRFSAEMPDATLATLKIQPSEPRDSAVYFCASGRIAGDTTDTQYFGPGTRLTVL.

The rearrangement links TRBV7-6 to TRBJ1-5, with D maybe TRBD1 (6 bases). Germline V gene lookup returns CDR1 SGHVS and CDR2 FNYEAQ. V dropped 0 bases and J dropped 5 bases, with 20 bases sitting between them. This CDR3 is built from 18 residues. The CDR3 spells CASSLALSGGFDHQPQHF. The CDR3 coding sequence is TGTGCCAGCAGCTTAGCGTTATCGGGGGGCTTTGACCATCAGCCCCAGCATTTT.

The chain has TRBV7-8 and TRBJ2-1; TRBD1 agrees at 8 bases. The CDR3 extends over 12 amino acids. V trimming: 4 bases; J trimming: 8 bases; junction bases outside the gene matches: 1. The germline gives CDR1 SGHVS, CDR2 FQNEAQ. CDR3 amino acids: CASSSTGDEQFF. Here the CDR3 DNA reads TGTGCCAGCAGCTCGACAGGGGATGAGCAGTTCTTC.

About this clone itself: Mismatch with germline at one junction end may stem from a read error. The chain has TRBV4-1 and TRBJ2-3; perhaps TRBD2 as D (6 bases). Per germline, CDR1 MGHRA and CDR2 YSYEKL. The CDR3 runs 16 residues. DNA for the CDR3: TGCGCCAGCAGTCAAGGGTTCGAGCGGGCAACAGATACGCAGTATTTT. Protein product: CASSQGFERATDTQYF.

With regard to this clone: Other DNA sequences in this specimen translate into the identical CDR3. The chain uses TRBV10-3 and TRBJ1-1; D is undetermined. The germline V gene encodes CDR1 ENHRY and CDR2 SYGVKD. This CDR3 comprises 14 residues. Between the trimmed V and J ends, which lost 0 bases and 1 base, there was a span of 6 bases. The CDR3 DNA reads TGTGCCATCAGTGAGTCAACGGGGAACACTGAAGCTTTCTTT. It codes for CAISESTGNTEAFF.

This sequence joins TRBV27 and TRBJ1-5; possibly TRBD1 for D (6 bases). V lost 5 bases and J 7 bases, leaving 21 bases between the germline ends. This CDR3 comprises 16 residues. Per the germline V gene, CDR1 is MNHEY and CDR2 is SMNVEV (reference sequence). CDR3 in DNA: TGTGCCAGCAGTAGAGCCGGGACACCTTTCGGGCAGCCCCAGCATTTT. Amino acid sequence: CASSRAGTPFGQPQHF.